The subject of this entry is one T cell receptor beta chain. Different DNA sequences within this sample yield the same CDR3. V was shortened by 4 bases and J by 3 bases, with 5 bases between the two germline ends. This CDR3 contains 12 residues. Germline-derived CDR1 and CDR2 are SGHTA and FQGNSA. These data come from a study of shared clonotypes between healthy human individuals. Original data processing: Junction-only immunoSEQ sequences carried no quality scores, so filtering differed. TCRdb's table, derived via immunoSEQ multiplex PCR, lists solely in-frame clones and lacks some. The D gene and trimming were derived from the DNA, and the V and J assignments and clone size from that table. The data show about 2.1 million clones, just over 90% seen once. The naive CD8 subset, CD45RO-negative cells positively selected for CCR7, excluded terminally differentiated effector memory CD45RA+ cells.

V usage is TRBV7-2 and J usage is TRBJ2-3; D tentatively reads TRBD1 or TRBD2 (5 bases each). The receptor's source is a man aged 18 to 35 in good health. Some clones in this sample may be carry-over from other donors' samples. Sample: naive CD8+ T cells from PBMCs. The CDR3 is CASSWGTDTQYF. CDR3 nucleotide sequence: TGTGCCAGCAGCTGGGGGACAGATACGCAGTATTTT.